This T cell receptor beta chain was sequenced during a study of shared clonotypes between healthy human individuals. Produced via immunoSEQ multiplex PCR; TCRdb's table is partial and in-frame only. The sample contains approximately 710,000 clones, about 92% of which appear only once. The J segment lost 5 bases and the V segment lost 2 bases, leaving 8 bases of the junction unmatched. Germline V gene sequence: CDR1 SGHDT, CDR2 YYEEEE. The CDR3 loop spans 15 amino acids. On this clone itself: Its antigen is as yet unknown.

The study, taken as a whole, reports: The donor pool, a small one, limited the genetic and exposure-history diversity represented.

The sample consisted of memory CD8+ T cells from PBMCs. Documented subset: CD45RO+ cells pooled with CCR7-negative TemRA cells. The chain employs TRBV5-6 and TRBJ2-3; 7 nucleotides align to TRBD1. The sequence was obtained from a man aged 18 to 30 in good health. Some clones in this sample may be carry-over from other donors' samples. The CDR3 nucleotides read TGTGCCAGCAGCTTTCAGGGGGTGAGTCAAGATACGCAGTATTTT. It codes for CASSFQGVSQDTQYF.